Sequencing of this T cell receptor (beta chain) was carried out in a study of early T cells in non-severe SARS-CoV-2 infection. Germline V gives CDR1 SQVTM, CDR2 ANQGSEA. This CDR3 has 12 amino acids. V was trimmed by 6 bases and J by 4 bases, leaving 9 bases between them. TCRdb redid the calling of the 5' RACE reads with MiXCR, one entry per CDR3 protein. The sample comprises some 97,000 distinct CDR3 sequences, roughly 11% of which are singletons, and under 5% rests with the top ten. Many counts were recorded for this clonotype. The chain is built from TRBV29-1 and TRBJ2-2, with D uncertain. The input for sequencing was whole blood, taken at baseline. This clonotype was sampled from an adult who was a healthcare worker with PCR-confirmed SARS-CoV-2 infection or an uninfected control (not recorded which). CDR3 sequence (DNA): TGCAGCGTGTCGTGGGGCACCGGGGAGCTGTTTTTT. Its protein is CSVSWGTGELFF.